One and the same sample provided the 20 T cell receptor beta chains below, sequenced in a study of Ad26.COV2.S vaccination and SARS-CoV-2 variants. The treatment denotes: 19 received Ad26.COV2.S at low or high dose, single or two shots; 5 received placebo; per-sample allocation not given. Sampling took place 63 days after the first vaccine or placebo injection. Assay used: immunoSEQ multiplex PCR; TCRdb lists only in-frame clones, some missing. The data show about 330,000 clones, roughly 90% seen once. The specimen was peripheral blood, collected in a trial of Ad26.COV2.S vaccine versus placebo. The receptors originated from a person aged 18-60 years who received the Ad26.COV2.S COVID-19 vaccine or a placebo.

This chain connects TRBV4-2 to TRBJ2-1; weak D call: TRBD2 (6 bases). With 0 bases removed from V and 7 bases from J, the gap between germline ends came to 7 bases. The CDR3 totals 13 residues. Germline-derived CDR1 and CDR2 are LGHNA and YNFKEQ. CDR3 sequence (DNA): TGTGCCAGCAGCCAAGAGACTAGGAATGAGCAGTTCTTC. Amino acids: CASSQETRNEQFF.

This chain uses TRBV18 with TRBJ2-5; perhaps TRBD1 as D (6 bases). This CDR3 contains 14 residues. The V and J ends lost 4 bases and 1 base respectively, with 10 bases between them. Germline assignment: CDR1 KGHSH and CDR2 LQKENI. CDR3 sequence reads: CASSLQGSQETQYF. The CDR3 nucleotides read TGTGCCAGCTCACTACAGGGCAGCCAAGAGACCCAGTACTTC.

This sequence joins TRBV4-3 and TRBJ2-2; TRBD2 matches at 7 bases. The germline V gene encodes CDR1 LGHNA and CDR2 YSLEER. The CDR3 loop spans 15 amino acids. V gave up 5 bases and J gave up 7 bases; unmatched junction bases: 10. CDR3 in amino acids: CASSNRAGEGGELFF. In DNA form, the CDR3 reads TGCGCCAGCAGCAACCGGGCGGGGGAAGGCGGGGAGCTGTTTTTT.

V is TRBV13 and J is TRBJ1-4; TRBD1 matches at 10 bases. The V gene end was trimmed by 9 bases and the J gene end by 6 bases; junction bases not matched to a gene: 7. Per germline, CDR1 PRHDT and CDR2 FYEKMQ (reference sequence). CDR3 length: 14 residues. The CDR3 spells CASSKGQGYEKLFF. CDR3 DNA sequence: TGTGCCAGTTCAAAGGGACAGGGGTATGAAAAACTGTTTTTT.

This chain links TRBV6-6 with TRBJ1-1, with 9 bases matching TRBD1. V shed 7 bases, J shed 1 base, and the junction held 7 bases outside the gene matches. The CDR3 has 15 amino acids. The V gene's germline CDR1 is MNHNY and CDR2 SVGAGI (reference sequence). CDR3 in amino acids: CASTETGGGNTEAFF. CDR3 in DNA: TGTGCCAGCACCGAGACAGGGGGTGGGAACACTGAAGCTTTCTTT.

The chain joins TRBV9 to TRBJ2-1; D remains ambiguous. CDR1 is SGDLS and CDR2 is YYNGEE in the germline V gene. This CDR3 contains 13 residues. V dropped 0 bases and J dropped 6 bases, with 7 bases sitting between them. The CDR3 sequence is CASSVGTPNEQFF. CDR3 DNA: TGTGCCAGCAGCGTAGGGACCCCCAATGAGCAGTTCTTC.

This clone was observed a few times. V usage is TRBV4-1 and J usage is TRBJ1-5; D might be TRBD1 (5 bases). CDR1 and CDR2 from the germline V gene are MGHRA and YSYEKL. CDR3 length: 16 residues. Trimming removed 0 bases from V and 9 bases from J, with 18 bases in between. The chain's CDR3 is CASSQDLRGSWGPQHF. CDR3 bases: TGCGCCAGCAGCCAAGATCTCCGGGGGAGCTGGGGGCCCCAGCATTTT.

This clone was detected once. The genes are TRBV28 and TRBJ1-2, with no clear D. V lost 8 bases and J lost 4, with 14 bases in between. The CDR3 covers 13 residues. CDR1 MDHEN and CDR2 SYDVKM come from the germline V gene. The CDR3 reads CASRTQMRYGYTF. The CDR3 DNA follows: TGTGCCAGCCGCACCCAGATGCGCTATGGCTACACCTTC.

The genes are TRBV6-6 and TRBJ1-6; D remains ambiguous. The germline CDR1 and CDR2 sequences are MNHNY and SVGAGI (reference sequence). CDR3 length: 17 amino acids. Trimming removed 5 bases at V and 6 bases at J, with 20 bases between. As DNA, the CDR3 is TGTGCCAGCAGTCCGAACCCCGGTTGGGAGATTAATTCACCCCTCCACTTT. It specifies CASSPNPGWEINSPLHF.

The gene calls are TRBV19 and TRBJ2-1; TRBD2 matches 10 bases. The CDR3 length is 15 residues. With 5 bases clipped from V and 3 bases from J, the junction kept 4 bases outside the gene matches. Germline CDR1 reads LNHDA; CDR2 reads SQIVND (reference sequence). CDR3 sequence (DNA): TGTGCCAGTAGTTTAAGGACTAGCGGCTACAATGAGCAGTTCTTC. Translation gives CASSLRTSGYNEQFF.

The chain uses TRBV5-4 and TRBJ1-3, with D unresolved. The CDR3 totals 13 residues. The V gene's germline CDR1 is SGHNT and CDR2 YYREEE (reference sequence). V was clipped by 0 bases and J by 4 bases, with 5 bases between them. The CDR3 DNA is TGTGCCAGCAGCTTGGACCTGGGAAACACCATATATTTT. Translation gives CASSLDLGNTIYF.

V is TRBV7-2 and J is TRBJ1-1, with D uncertain. Trimming pared 5 bases from V and 8 bases from J, leaving 15 bases between. Per the germline V gene, CDR1 is SGHTA and CDR2 is FQGNSA. The CDR3 sequence is 13 residues long. DNA of the CDR3: TGTGCCAGCAGCCTCTGGGCGGGGATAGAAGCTTTCTTT. It is translated as CASSLWAGIEAFF.

This chain links TRBV30 with TRBJ2-1; D is unresolved. This CDR3 region has 13 residues. Trimming shortened V by 4 bases and J by 2 bases, and 9 bases separated the two germline ends. CDR1 is GTSNPN, CDR2 SVGIG, per germline (reference sequence). The CDR3 nucleotides read TGTGCCTGGATTCGCAGAACCTACAATGAGCAGTTCTTC. This translates into CAWIRRTYNEQFF.

J is TRBJ2-7 and V is TRBV6-2 or TRBV6-3, with D possibly being TRBD2 (6 bases). Germline V gene sequence: CDR1 MNHEY, CDR2 SVGEGT. The V end was cut by 4 bases, the J end by 5 bases, with 15 bases between. The CDR3 consists of 14 residues. The CDR3 bases are TGTGCCAGCAGTTTTCAAGGGACTGGGGACGAGCAGTACGTC. This sequence encodes CASSFQGTGDEQYV.

The gene calls are TRBV11-3 and TRBJ1-5, with TRBD1 as a possible D gene (6 bases). The CDR3 runs to 15 residues. V lost 1 base and J lost 3, with 10 bases in between. Germline V gene data show CDR1 as SGHNT and CDR2 as YENEEA. The CDR3 sequence: CASSLGSGANQPQHF. As DNA, the CDR3 is TGTGCCAGCAGCTTAGGGTCAGGGGCCAATCAGCCCCAGCATTTT.

The chain links TRBV27 to TRBJ2-1; 11 positions match TRBD1. The junction had 2 bases not matched to a gene; V was cut back by 3 bases and J by 4 bases. Germline lookup yields CDR1 MNHEY and CDR2 SMNVEV (reference sequence). This CDR3 region has 15 residues. DNA for the CDR3: TGTGCCAGCAGTTTCGGGACAGGGGGGTACAATGAGCAGTTCTTC. Protein product: CASSFGTGGYNEQFF.

The chain combines TRBV5-1 with TRBJ2-7; D possibly corresponds to TRBD1 (6 bases). The CDR3 contains 13 residues. Germline V gene lookup returns CDR1 SGHRS and CDR2 YFSETQ. V lost 4 bases, J lost 5 bases, and 13 bases lay in between. The CDR3 DNA reads as TGCGCCAGCAGCCGCACCACAGGGAACGAGCAGTACTTC. This codes for CASSRTTGNEQYF.

The chain uses TRBV9 and TRBJ1-1; D gene ambiguous. This CDR3 comprises 13 residues. Germline CDR1 SGDLS, CDR2 YYNGEE. Trimming shortened V by 0 bases and J by 6 bases, and 9 bases separated the two germline ends. The CDR3 bases are TGTGCCAGCAGCGTAGTGTCGGGCGCTGAAGCTTTCTTT. It is translated as CASSVVSGAEAFF.

The V gene is TRBV6-5, the J gene TRBJ2-3, with D perhaps matching TRBD1 or TRBD2 (6 bases each). The V end lost 6 bases, the J end lost 3 bases, and 13 bases lay between the germline ends. CDR1 is MNHEY, CDR2 SVGAGI, per germline. The CDR3 extends over 14 amino acids. The DNA of the CDR3 is TGTGCCAGCAGAGGTGGAGGGGGGACAGATACGCAGTATTTT. This gives the protein CASRGGGGTDTQYF.

The chain joins TRBV4-1 to TRBJ2-5; 10 bases agree with TRBD2. CDR3 length: 17 amino acids. V lost 0 bases to trimming and J lost 2 bases; unmatched junction nucleotides: 6. The germline V gene encodes CDR1 MGHRA and CDR2 YSYEKL. DNA of the CDR3: TGCGCCAGCAGCCAAGAAGTAGCGGGGGGTGCGCAAGAGACCCAGTACTTC. This gives the protein CASSQEVAGGAQETQYF.